This T cell receptor (beta chain) was sequenced for a study of T cell repertoires in cytomegalovirus infection. Study-wide context: Peptides in the study included HLA-C-restricted and HLA-B-restricted CMV epitopes. In public TCR beta signatures, there were indications of both CMV infection and matching HLA type.

The study, taken as a whole, reports: CMV-specific TCR beta clonotypes restricted by HLA-C were the ones dominating the ex vivo response. The cumulative frequency of public TCR beta families identified carriers of CMV plus the relevant HLA.

Concerning this clonotype itself: Its antigen is currently unknown. One end of the junction varies from germline; a read error may be responsible.

TCRdb reanalysed the reads using MiXCR and keeps one entry per CDR3 protein. The data hold approximately 910,000 distinct CDR3 sequences, with approximately 30% observed a single time. Germline CDR1 is MNHNY and CDR2 is SVGAGI (reference sequence). This CDR3 comprises 19 residues. This TCR came from a human donor in good health (CMV status not recorded). Some clones in this sample may be carry-over from other donors' samples. The rearrangement uses TRBV6-6 and TRBJ2-2, with D possibly TRBD1 on 6 matching bases. The source material was cultured CD8+ T cells from PBMCs, sampled from culture after CMV antigen stimulation. The CDR3 region has the DNA TGTGTCAGCAGTTATTCAACCGACAGGCCGGATACGAACACCGGGGAGCTGTTTTTT. Its protein is CVSSYSTDRPDTNTGELFF.